What follows is one T cell receptor (beta chain) and its context. The CDR3 has 14 residues. The V and J ends lost 6 bases and 4 bases respectively, with 15 bases between them. Germline V gives CDR1 SGDLS, CDR2 YYNGEE. This record belongs to a study of blood T cell repertoires in COVID-19. This table comes from immunoSEQ multiplex PCR, and its TCRdb copy is limited to in-frame clones, with some not included. The table lists some 120,000 clones, around 87% of them singletons, with about 7.3% in the top ten. The chain joins TRBV9 to TRBJ2-3; the D is unclear. The sample was peripheral blood. The TCR comes from a man between 50 and 59 years old with acute or convalescent COVID-19. The CDR3 sequence: CASTRLDVSDTQYF. The DNA for the CDR3 is TGTGCCAGCACCCGGCTAGACGTTTCAGATACGCAGTATTTT.